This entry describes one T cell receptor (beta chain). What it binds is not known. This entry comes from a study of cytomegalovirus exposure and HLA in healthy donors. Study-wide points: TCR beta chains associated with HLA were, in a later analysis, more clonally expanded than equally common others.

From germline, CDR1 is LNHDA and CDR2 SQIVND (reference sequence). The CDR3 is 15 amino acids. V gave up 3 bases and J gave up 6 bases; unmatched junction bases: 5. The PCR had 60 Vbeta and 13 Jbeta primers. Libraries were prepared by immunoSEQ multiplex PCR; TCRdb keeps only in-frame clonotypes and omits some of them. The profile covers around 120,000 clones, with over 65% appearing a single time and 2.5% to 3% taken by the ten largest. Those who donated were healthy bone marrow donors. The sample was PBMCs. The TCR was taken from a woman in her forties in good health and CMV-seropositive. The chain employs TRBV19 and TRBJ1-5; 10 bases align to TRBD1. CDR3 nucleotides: TGTGCCAGTAGTATTCAGGGACAGGGGATTCAGCCCCAGCATTTT. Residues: CASSIQGQGIQPQHF. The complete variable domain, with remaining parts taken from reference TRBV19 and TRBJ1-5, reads DGGITQSPKYLFRKEGQNVTLSCEQNLNHDAMYWYRQDPGQGLRLIYYSQIVNDFQKGDIAEGYSVSREKKESFPLTVTSAQKNPTAFYLCASSIQGQGIQPQHFGDGTRLSIL.